These 26 T cell receptor beta chains were sequenced from one sample in a study of T cells expressing NK-cell markers. After re-calling the 5' RACE reads, TCRdb lists one entry per CDR3 protein, DNA absent. This repertoire comprises roughly 420,000 distinct CDR3 sequences; its ten largest clones make up approximately 6.8%. The sample was blood T cells: a sorted CD56 or NKG2C T cell subset, CD4+ or CD8+ T cells, or bulk PBMC T cells (not recorded which). The receptors come from a woman aged 18-70 years in good health.

The gene calls are TRBV4-3 and TRBJ2-1; the D call from TCRdb, TRBD1, cannot be confirmed without DNA. CDR1 LGHNA and CDR2 YSLEER come from the germline V gene. This CDR3 is built from 16 residues. CDR3 sequence: CASSQDRTGQYNEQFF.

The chain uses TRBV7-2 and TRBJ2-5. CDR1 is SGHTA, CDR2 FQGNSA, per germline. The length of the CDR3 is 13 residues. CDR3: CASSPTGKETQYF.

The chain recombines TRBV4-1 with TRBJ2-2; TCRdb picks TRBD2, but there is no DNA to check that call. CDR3 size: 16 residues. The germline V gene encodes CDR1 MGHRA and CDR2 YSYEKL. The CDR3: CASSQVGGGAVGELFF.

The chain recombines TRBV20-1 with TRBJ2-1; TCRdb outputs TRBD2, but without DNA this stays unchecked. The CDR3 runs to 12 residues. CDR1 DFQATT and CDR2 SNEGSKA come from the germline V gene (reference sequence). CDR3 protein: CRGLAGGNEQFF.

The rearrangement joins TRBV28 to TRBJ2-5; with no DNA, the TCRdb D assignment of TRBD2 cannot be verified. Germline V CDR1 and CDR2: MDHEN, SYDVKM. The CDR3 extends over 18 amino acids. The CDR3 sequence is CASSPGLGGRAPGETQYF.

The chain carries TRBV4-1 and TRBJ2-3; TCRdb's D call of TRBD2 is untestable without DNA. This CDR3 spans 16 amino acids. CDR1 is MGHRA and CDR2 is YSYEKL in the germline V gene. The CDR3 region is CASSQDQGLSTDTQYF.

V gene TRBV27 combines with J gene TRBJ1-4; TCRdb returns TRBD1, unconfirmable since there is no DNA. Germline values: CDR1 MNHEY, CDR2 SMNVEV (reference sequence). CDR3 length: 13 amino acids. This CDR3 is CASSGSQGEKLFF.

The V and J genes are TRBV20-1 and TRBJ1-3; TCRdb selects TRBD1, and the lack of DNA leaves this call unchecked. In germline, CDR1 is DFQATT, CDR2 SNEGSKA (reference sequence). This CDR3 region has 13 residues. The CDR3 protein is CSATTGVGNTIYF.

This chain's CDR3 is CASSSQGGGQPQHF. The chain uses TRBV7-8 and TRBJ1-5; TCRdb proposes TRBD1, but this gene call is untestable without DNA. CDR1 is SGHVS, CDR2 FQNEAQ, per germline. CDR3 length: 14 residues.

The rearrangement links TRBV20-1 to TRBJ2-1; there is no DNA to check the TCRdb D call of TRBD2. The CDR3 runs 15 residues. CDR1 and CDR2 from the germline V gene are DFQATT and SNEGSKA (reference sequence). The CDR3 sequence: CSAYDRDYKDNEQFF.

The chain uses TRBV4-3 and TRBJ2-1. In germline, CDR1 is LGHNA, CDR2 YSLEER. The CDR3 sequence is 16 residues long. The CDR3 spells CASSQSVGSSYNEQFF.

The chain employs TRBV5-4 and TRBJ2-2; TCRdb's D gene call, TRBD2, goes unchecked for lack of DNA. Looked up from germline, CDR1 is SGHNT and CDR2 is YYREEE (reference sequence). The CDR3 has 14 amino acids. CDR3 loop: CASRGGTVSGELFF. The whole variable domain, filled in from reference TRBV5-4 and TRBJ2-2, reads ETGVTQSPTHLIKTRGQQVTLRCSSQSGHNTVSWYQQALGQGPQFIFQYYREEENGRGNFPPRFSGLQFPNYSSELNVNALELDDSALYLCASRGGTVSGELFFGEGSRLTVL.

The CDR3 reads CASSSYAGEKLFF. The J gene is TRBJ1-4, the V gene TRBV11-2. The germline V gene encodes CDR1 SGHAT and CDR2 FQNNGV. The CDR3 runs to 13 residues.

The chain couples TRBV15 to TRBJ2-1. CDR1 is LNHNV and CDR2 is YYDKDF in the germline V gene (reference sequence). The CDR3 covers 12 residues. This CDR3 reads CATSRGDGVQFF.

V and J are TRBV7-3 and TRBJ2-1; TCRdb names TRBD1, which stays unverified in the absence of DNA. Germline loops: CDR1 SGHTA, CDR2 FQGTGA. This CDR3 has 14 amino acids. The CDR3 is CASSLDRAYNEQFF.

This sequence joins TRBV10-2 and TRBJ2-1; TCRdb indicates TRBD2, and absent DNA this call remains unverified. This CDR3 has 15 residues. The germline CDR1 and CDR2 sequences are WSHSY and SAAADI. CDR3 sequence reads: CASRTGLAGDNEQFF.

The CDR3 protein is CASSLRSSSYNEQFF. The chain joins TRBV28 to TRBJ2-1. This CDR3 is 15 amino acids long. Per the germline V gene, CDR1 is MDHEN and CDR2 is SYDVKM.

The chain couples TRBV20-1 to TRBJ2-3; TCRdb's D call of TRBD2 is untestable without DNA. The germline CDR1 and CDR2 sequences are DFQATT and SNEGSKA (reference sequence). There are 15 residues in the CDR3. CDR3 protein: CSLASGGAGTDTQYF.

This chain uses TRBV6-5 with TRBJ2-3; TCRdb's assignment of TRBD1 cannot be checked, as there is no DNA. Germline-derived CDR1 and CDR2 are MNHEY and SVGAGI. This CDR3 comprises 16 residues. CDR3 loop: CASSPLSGLSTDTQYF.

The CDR3 region is CASSWGAWEGPRSAFF. The rearrangement links TRBV12-3 or TRBV12-4 to TRBJ1-1. CDR3 size: 16 residues.

The V call is TRBV20-1, the J call TRBJ2-3; with no DNA, the TCRdb D assignment of TRBD2 cannot be verified. This CDR3 is built from 13 residues. Germline V gene lookup returns CDR1 DFQATT and CDR2 SNEGSKA (reference sequence). CDR3 region: CSAGSGSADTQYF.

The J gene is TRBJ2-1, the V gene TRBV11-1; TCRdb indicates TRBD1, and absent DNA this call remains unverified. The CDR3 runs 18 residues. Germline loops: CDR1 SGHAT, CDR2 FQDESV (reference sequence). Here the CDR3 reads CASSLVGDRGRSYNEQFF.

The chain carries TRBV12-3 or TRBV12-4 and TRBJ1-5. This CDR3 has 15 residues. The CDR3 region is CASSSWTVSNQPQHF.

The chain couples TRBV7-2 to TRBJ2-7; absent DNA, TCRdb's TRBD1 call cannot be checked. The CDR3 has 14 residues. Germline assignment: CDR1 SGHTA and CDR2 FQGNSA. The CDR3: CASSWGKGAYEQYF. The entire variable domain, with the rest obtained from reference TRBV7-2 and TRBJ2-7, is as follows: GAGVSQSPSNKVTEKGKDVELRCDPISGHTALYWYRQSLGQGLEFLIYFQGNSAPDKSGLPSDRFSAERTGGSVSTLTIQRTQQEDSAVYLCASSWGKGAYEQYFGPGTRLTVT.

The chain carries TRBV12-3 or TRBV12-4 and TRBJ2-1. CDR3 size: 14 residues. The chain's CDR3 is CASSLITPYNEQFF.

The J gene is TRBJ2-3, the V gene TRBV28. Germline lookup yields CDR1 MDHEN and CDR2 SYDVKM. The CDR3 totals 17 residues. The CDR3 here is CASSLIRVGGITDTQYF.